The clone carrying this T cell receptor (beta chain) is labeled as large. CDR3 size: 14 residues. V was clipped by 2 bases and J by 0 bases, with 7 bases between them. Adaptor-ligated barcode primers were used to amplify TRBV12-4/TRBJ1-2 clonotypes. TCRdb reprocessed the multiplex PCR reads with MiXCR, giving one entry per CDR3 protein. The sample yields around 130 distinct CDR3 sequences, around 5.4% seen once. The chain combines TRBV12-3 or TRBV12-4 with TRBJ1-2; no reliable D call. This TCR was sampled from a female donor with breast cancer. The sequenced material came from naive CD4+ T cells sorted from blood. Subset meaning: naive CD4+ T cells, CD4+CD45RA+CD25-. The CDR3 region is CASSLNSANYGYTF. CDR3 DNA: TGTGCCAGCAGTTTAAACAGCGCTAACTATGGCTACACCTTC.